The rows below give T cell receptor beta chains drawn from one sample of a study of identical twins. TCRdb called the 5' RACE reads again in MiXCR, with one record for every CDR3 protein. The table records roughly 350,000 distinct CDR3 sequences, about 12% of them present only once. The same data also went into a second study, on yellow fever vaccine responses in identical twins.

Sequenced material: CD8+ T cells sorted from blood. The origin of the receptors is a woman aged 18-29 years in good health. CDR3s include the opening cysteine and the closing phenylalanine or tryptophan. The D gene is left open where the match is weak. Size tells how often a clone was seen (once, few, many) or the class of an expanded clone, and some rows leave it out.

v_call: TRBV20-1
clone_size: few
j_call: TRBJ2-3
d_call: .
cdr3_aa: CSATRDSDTDTQYF
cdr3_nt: TGCAGTGCTACCCGGGACTCAGACACAGATACGCAGTATTTT

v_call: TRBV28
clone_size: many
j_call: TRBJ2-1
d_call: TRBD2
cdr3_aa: CASSFRPGRGYNEQFF
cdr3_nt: TGTGCCAGCAGTTTTCGTCCCGGGAGGGGCTACAATGAGCAGTTCTTC

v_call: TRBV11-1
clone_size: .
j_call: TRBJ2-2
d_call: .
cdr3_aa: CASSVNSAGELFF
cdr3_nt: TGTGCCAGCAGCGTCAACTCGGCCGGGGAGCTGTTTTTT

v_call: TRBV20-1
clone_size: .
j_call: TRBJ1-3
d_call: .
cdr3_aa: CSARDIRGEAGNTIYF
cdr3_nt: TGCAGTGCTAGAGATATCCGGGGGGAAGCGGGAAACACCATATATTTT

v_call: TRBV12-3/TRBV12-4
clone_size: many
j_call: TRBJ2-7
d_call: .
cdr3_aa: CASSLVPSYEQYF
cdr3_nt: TGTGCCAGCAGTTTGGTCCCGTCCTACGAGCAGTACTTC

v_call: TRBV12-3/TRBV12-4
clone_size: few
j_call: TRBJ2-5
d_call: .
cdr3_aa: CASSPPRTEETQYF
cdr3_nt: TGTGCCAGCAGTCCCCCCCGGACAGAAGAGACCCAGTACTTC

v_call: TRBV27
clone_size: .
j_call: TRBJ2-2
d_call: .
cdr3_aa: CASSAQRANTGELFF
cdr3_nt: TGTGCCAGCAGTGCCCAGCGGGCGAACACCGGGGAGCTGTTTTTT

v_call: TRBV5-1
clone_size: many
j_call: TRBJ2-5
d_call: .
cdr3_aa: CASSSEQEPQETQYF
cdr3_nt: TGCGCCAGCAGCTCAGAACAGGAACCCCAAGAGACCCAGTACTTC

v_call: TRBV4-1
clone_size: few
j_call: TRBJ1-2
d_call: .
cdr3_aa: CASSPKSETGPYGYTF
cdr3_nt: TGCGCCAGCAGCCCAAAATCGGAAACGGGACCCTATGGCTACACCTTC

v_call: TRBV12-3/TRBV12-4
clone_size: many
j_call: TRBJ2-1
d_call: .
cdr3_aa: CASSPYPGNEQFF
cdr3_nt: TGTGCCAGCAGTCCCTATCCCGGAAATGAGCAGTTCTTC

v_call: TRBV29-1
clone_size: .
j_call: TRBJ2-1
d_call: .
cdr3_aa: CSVSGPLSVDEQFF
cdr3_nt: TGCAGCGTCTCCGGGCCTTTAAGTGTGGATGAGCAGTTCTTC

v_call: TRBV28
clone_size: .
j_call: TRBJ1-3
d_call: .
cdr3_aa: CASSYGDRGNTIYF
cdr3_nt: TGTGCCAGCAGTTACGGGGACCGCGGAAACACCATATATTTT

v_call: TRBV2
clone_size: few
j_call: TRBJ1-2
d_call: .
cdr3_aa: CASSEGGRRYGYTF
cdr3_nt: TGTGCCAGCAGTGAAGGGGGCAGAAGGTATGGCTACACCTTC

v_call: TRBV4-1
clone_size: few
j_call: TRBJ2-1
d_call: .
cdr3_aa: CASSQEAGSNEQFF
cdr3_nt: TGCGCCAGCAGCCAAGAAGCAGGTAGCAATGAGCAGTTCTTC

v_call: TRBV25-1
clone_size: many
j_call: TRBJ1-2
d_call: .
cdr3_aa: CASRRGYVGGYTF
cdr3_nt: TGTGCCAGCAGAAGGGGGTACGTTGGAGGCTACACCTTC

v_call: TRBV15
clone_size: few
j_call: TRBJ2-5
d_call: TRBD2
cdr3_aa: CATRLGLARETQYF
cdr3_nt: TGTGCCACCAGGTTAGGACTAGCGAGGGAGACCCAGTACTTC

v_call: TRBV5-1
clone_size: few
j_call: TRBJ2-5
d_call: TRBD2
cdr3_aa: CASSSTLAGGATGETQYF
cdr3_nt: TGCGCCAGCAGCTCAACACTAGCGGGAGGTGCCACGGGAGAGACCCAGTACTTC

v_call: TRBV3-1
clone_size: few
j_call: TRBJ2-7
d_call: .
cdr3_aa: CASSQEPTAPDVYEQYF
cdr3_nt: TGTGCCAGCAGCCAAGAACCGACAGCTCCCGATGTCTACGAGCAGTACTTC

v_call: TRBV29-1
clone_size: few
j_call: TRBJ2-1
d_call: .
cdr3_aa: CSNIGPGGSYNEQFF
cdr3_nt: TGCAGCAATATAGGTCCCGGGGGCTCCTACAATGAGCAGTTCTTC

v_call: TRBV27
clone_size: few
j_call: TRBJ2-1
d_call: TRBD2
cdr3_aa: CASTRGGAGVNNEQFF
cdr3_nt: TGTGCCAGCACCAGAGGGGGAGCGGGGGTGAACAATGAGCAGTTCTTC

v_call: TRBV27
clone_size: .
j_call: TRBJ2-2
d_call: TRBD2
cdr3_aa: CASSPSGGRTGELFF
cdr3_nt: TGTGCCAGCAGCCCTAGCGGGGGGCGGACCGGGGAGCTGTTTTTT

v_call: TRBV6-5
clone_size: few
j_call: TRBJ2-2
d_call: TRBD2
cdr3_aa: CASSYSLAGNSGTGELFF
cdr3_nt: TGTGCCAGCAGTTACTCTCTAGCGGGGAATAGTGGCACCGGGGAGCTGTTTTTT

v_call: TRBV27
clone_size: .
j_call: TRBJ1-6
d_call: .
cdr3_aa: CASSLAQLRDSPLHF
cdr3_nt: TGTGCCAGCAGTTTAGCACAGCTGAGGGATTCACCCCTCCACTTT

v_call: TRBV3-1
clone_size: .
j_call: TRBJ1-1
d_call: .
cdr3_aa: CASSQEFREVNTEAFF
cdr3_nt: TGTGCCAGCAGCCAAGAGTTCAGGGAAGTGAACACTGAAGCTTTCTTT

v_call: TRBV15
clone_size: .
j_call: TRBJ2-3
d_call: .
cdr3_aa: CATSKVDTQYF
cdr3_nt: TGTGCCACCAGCAAGGTAGATACGCAGTATTTT

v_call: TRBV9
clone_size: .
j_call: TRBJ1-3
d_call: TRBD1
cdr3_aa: CASSAGQGGGNTIYF
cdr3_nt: TGTGCCAGCAGCGCGGGACAGGGTGGTGGAAACACCATATATTTT

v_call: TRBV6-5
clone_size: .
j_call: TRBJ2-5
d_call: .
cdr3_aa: CASSYIWGEETQYF
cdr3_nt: TGTGCCAGCAGTTACATTTGGGGTGAGGAGACCCAGTACTTC

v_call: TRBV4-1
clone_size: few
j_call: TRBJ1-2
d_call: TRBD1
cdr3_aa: CASSSDRGHGGYTF
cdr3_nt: TGCGCCAGCAGCTCGGACAGGGGGCATGGCGGCTACACCTTC

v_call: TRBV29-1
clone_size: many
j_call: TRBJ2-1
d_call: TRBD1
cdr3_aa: CSVDGDRAYNEQFF
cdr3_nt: TGCAGCGTTGATGGGGACAGGGCCTACAATGAGCAGTTCTTC

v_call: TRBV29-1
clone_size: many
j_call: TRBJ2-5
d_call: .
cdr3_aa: CSVVGDWETQYF
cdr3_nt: TGCAGCGTTGTCGGGGATTGGGAGACCCAGTACTTC

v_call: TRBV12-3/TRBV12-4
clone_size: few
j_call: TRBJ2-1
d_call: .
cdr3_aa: CASSLGRMINNEQFF
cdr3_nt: TGTGCCAGCAGTTTGGGACGTATGATAAACAATGAGCAGTTCTTC

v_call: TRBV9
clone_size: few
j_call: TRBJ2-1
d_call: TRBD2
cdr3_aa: CASSLGTSGSDEQFF
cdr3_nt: TGTGCCAGCAGTTTAGGGACTAGCGGGAGCGATGAGCAGTTCTTC

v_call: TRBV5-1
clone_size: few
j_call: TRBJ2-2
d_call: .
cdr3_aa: CASSTEGQLNTGELFF
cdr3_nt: TGCGCCAGCAGCACGGAGGGTCAGCTCAACACCGGGGAGCTGTTTTTT

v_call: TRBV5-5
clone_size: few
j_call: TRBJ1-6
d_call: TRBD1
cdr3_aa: CASSPRTPQGGSPLHF
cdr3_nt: TGTGCCAGCAGCCCGCGGACCCCACAGGGGGGATCACCCCTCCACTTT

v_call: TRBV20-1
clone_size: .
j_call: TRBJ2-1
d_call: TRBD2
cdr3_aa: CSAIERGVGDEQFF
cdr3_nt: TGCAGTGCTATTGAGCGGGGTGTCGGGGATGAGCAGTTCTTC

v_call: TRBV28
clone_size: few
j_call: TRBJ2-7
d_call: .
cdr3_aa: CASSGGQASDGGQYF
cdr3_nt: TGTGCCAGCAGTGGAGGACAGGCGTCGGACGGGGGCCAGTACTTC

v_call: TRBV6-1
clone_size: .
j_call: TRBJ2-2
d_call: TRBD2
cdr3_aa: CASSTGTTANTGELFF
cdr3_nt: TGTGCCAGCAGCACCGGGACTACCGCGAACACCGGGGAGCTGTTTTTT

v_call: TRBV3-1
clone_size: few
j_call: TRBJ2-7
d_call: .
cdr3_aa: CASSQDPPVPTSIYEQYF
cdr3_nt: TGTGCCAGCAGCCAAGATCCGCCAGTACCGACTAGTATCTACGAGCAGTACTTC

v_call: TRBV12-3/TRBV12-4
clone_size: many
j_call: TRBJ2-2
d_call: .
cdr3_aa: CASSNGGELFF
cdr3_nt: TGTGCCAGCAGCAACGGTGGGGAGCTGTTTTTT

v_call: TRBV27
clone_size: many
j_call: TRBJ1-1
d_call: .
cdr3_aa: CASSFGSEAFF
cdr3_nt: TGTGCCAGCAGTTTTGGTAGTGAAGCTTTCTTT